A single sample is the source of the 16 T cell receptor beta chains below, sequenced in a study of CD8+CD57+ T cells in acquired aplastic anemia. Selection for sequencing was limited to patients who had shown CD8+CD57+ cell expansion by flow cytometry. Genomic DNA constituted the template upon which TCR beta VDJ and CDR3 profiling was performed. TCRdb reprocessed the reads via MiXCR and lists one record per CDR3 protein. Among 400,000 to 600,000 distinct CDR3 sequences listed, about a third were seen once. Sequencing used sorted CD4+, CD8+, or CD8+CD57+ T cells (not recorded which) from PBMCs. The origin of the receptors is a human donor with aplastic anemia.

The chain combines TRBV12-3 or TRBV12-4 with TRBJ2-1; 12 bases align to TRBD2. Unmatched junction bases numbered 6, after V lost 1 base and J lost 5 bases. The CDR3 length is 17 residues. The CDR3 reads CASSLGGLAGRDNEQFF. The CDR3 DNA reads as TGTGCCAGCAGTTTAGGTGGACTAGCGGGGCGGGACAATGAGCAGTTCTTC.

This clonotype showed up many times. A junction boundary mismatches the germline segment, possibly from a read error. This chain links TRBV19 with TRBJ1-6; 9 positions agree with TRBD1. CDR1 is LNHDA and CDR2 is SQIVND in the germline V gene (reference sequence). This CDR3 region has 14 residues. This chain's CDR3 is CASSTGTGRSPLHF. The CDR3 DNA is TGTGCCAGCAGTACCGGGACAGGGCGGTCACCCCTCCACTTT.

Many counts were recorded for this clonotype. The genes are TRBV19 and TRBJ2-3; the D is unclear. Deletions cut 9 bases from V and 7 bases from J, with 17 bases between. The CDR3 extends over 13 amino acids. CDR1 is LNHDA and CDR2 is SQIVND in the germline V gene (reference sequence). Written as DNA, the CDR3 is TGTGCCAGCAGACATCAGGTAGCTAATACGCAGTATTTT. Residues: CASRHQVANTQYF.

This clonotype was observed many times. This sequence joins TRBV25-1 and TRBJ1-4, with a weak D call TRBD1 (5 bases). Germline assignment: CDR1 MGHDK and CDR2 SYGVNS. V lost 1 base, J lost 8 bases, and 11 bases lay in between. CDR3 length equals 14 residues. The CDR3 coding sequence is TGTGCCAGCAGTGAATGGGAGGGACGCGAAAAACTGTTTTTT. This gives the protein CASSEWEGREKLFF.

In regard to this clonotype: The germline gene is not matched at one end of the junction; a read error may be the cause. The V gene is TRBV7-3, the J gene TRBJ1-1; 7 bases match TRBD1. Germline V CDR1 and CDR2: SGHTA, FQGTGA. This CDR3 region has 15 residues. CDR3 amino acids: CASSVTGTANTEAFF. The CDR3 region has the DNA TGTGCCAGCAGCGTAACCGGGACAGCGAACACTGAAGCTTTCTTT.

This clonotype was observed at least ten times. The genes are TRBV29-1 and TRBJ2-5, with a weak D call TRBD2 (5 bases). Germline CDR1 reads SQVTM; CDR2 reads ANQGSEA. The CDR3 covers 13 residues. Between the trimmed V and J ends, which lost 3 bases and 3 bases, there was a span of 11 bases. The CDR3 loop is CSVESPGKETQYF. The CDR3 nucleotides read TGCAGCGTTGAGTCGCCGGGGAAAGAGACCCAGTACTTC.

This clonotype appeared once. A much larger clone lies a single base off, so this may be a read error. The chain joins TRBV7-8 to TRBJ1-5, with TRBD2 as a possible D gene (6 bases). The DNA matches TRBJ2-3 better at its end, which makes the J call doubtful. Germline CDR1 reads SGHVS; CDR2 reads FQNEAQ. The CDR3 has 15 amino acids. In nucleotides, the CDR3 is TGTGCCAGCAGCTTATCAGCGGGTTCGGGTCAGCCCCAGTATTTT. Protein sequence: CASSLSAGSGQPQYF.

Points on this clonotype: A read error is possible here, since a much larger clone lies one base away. CDR3: CTSSVDGTGGMLDTF. CDR3 bases: TGTACCAGCAGCGTAGATGGGACAGGGGGCATGTTGGACACCTTC. The V gene is TRBV9, the J gene TRBJ1-2; 12 bases are shared with TRBD1. Germline CDR1 SGDLS, CDR2 YYNGEE. The CDR3 spans 15 residues.

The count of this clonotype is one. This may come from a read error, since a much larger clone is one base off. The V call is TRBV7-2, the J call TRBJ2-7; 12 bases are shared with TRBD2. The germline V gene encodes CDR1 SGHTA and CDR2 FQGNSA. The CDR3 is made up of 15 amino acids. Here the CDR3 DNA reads TGTGCCAGCGTACTCACTAGCGGGGGGTACTACGAGCGGTACTTC. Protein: CASVLTSGGYYERYF.

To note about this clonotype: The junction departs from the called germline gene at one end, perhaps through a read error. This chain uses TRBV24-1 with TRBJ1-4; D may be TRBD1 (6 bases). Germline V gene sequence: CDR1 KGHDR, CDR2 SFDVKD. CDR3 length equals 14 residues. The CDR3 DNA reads TGTGCCAGCAGCTTTGGGGGCCGTAATGAAAGACTGTTTTTT. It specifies CASSFGGRNERLFF.

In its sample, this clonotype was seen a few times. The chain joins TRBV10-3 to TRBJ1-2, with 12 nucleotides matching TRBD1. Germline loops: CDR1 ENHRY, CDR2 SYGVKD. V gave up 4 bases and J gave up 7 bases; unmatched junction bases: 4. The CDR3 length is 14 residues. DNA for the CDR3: TGTGCCATCAGTGGGGGGACAGGGGGCTTTGGCTACACCTTC. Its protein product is CAISGGTGGFGYTF.

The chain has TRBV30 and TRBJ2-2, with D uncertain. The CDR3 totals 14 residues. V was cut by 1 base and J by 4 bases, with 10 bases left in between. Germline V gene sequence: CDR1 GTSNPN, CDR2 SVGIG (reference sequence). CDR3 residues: CAWSGRSATGELFF. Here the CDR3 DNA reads TGTGCCTGGAGTGGGAGAAGCGCCACCGGGGAGCTGTTTTTT.

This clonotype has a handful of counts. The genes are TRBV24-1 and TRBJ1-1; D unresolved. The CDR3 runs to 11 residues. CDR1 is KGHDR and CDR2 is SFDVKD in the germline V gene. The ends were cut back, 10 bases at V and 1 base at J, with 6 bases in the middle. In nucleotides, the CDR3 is TGTGCCACATGGGGGAACACTGAAGCTTTCTTT. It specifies CATWGNTEAFF.

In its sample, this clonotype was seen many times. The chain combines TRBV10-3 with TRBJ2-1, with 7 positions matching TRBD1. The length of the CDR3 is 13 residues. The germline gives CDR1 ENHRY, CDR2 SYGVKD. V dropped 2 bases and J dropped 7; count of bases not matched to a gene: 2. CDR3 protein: CAISETGVNEQFF. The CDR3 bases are TGTGCCATCAGTGAGACAGGGGTGAATGAGCAGTTCTTC.

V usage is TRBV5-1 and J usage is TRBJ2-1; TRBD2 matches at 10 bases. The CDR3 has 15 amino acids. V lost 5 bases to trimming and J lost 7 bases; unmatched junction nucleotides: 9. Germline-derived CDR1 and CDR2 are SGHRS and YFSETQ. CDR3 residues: CASSVGAGGPNEQFF. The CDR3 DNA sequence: TGCGCCAGCAGTGTTGGAGCGGGAGGGCCTAATGAGCAGTTCTTC.

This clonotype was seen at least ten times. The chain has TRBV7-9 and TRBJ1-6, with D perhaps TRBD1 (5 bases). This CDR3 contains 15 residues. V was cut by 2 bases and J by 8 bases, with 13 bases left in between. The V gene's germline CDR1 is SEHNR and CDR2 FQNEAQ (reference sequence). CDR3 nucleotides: TGTGCCAGCAGCTTATCGCAGGGATTGGATTCACCCCTCCACTTT. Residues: CASSLSQGLDSPLHF. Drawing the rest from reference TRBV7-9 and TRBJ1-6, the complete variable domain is DTGVSQNPRHKITKRGQNVTFRCDPISEHNRLYWYRQTLGQGPEFLTYFQNEAQLEKSRLLSDRFSAERPKGSFSTLEIQRTEQGDSAMYLCASSLSQGLDSPLHFGNGTRLTVT.